The subject of this entry is one TCR beta chain. This entry is derived from a study of blood T cell repertoires in COVID-19. This CDR3 contains 14 residues. Germline-derived CDR1 and CDR2 are SGHTA and FQGTGA. V lost 8 bases, J lost 7 bases, and 7 bases stayed unmatched. As handled by the study authors: Nucleated cell number was recorded as an estimate derived from reference gene primer amplification. Measured with immunoSEQ multiplex PCR; TCRdb has only the in-frame clones, and not every one. Clone size and the V and J calls come from that table; the DNA yielded D and trimming. The table records a few hundred thousand clones, about four fifths of them present only once. Those who participated ranged in age from roughly 18 to 95 years and resided in about two dozen US areas.

Sequenced sample: PBMCs or T cells enriched from blood (not recorded which). The TCR originated in a woman in her 50s who had recovered from COVID-19. This chain connects TRBV7-3 to TRBJ2-1, with 11 bases identical to TRBD2. The CDR3 region is CASSPRTSGNEQFF. Here the CDR3 DNA reads TGTGCCAGCTCACCCCGGACTAGCGGGAATGAGCAGTTCTTC.